Below, 10 T cell receptor beta chains from the same sample are listed, as sequenced in a study of cytotoxic CD8 clonotypes in ibrutinib-treated CLL. Here immunoSEQ multiplex PCR was the method, and the copy in TCRdb shows in-frame clones only, minus some. Among hundreds of thousands of clones, over 60% were seen once, and the ten largest hold approximately 6%. This specimen consisted of PBMCs, obtained after 36 months of ibrutinib treatment. The source is a human donor with chronic lymphocytic leukemia.

The chain recombines TRBV9 with TRBJ2-3, with TRBD1 identical over 8 bases. The CDR3 has 14 amino acids. Trimming took 3 bases from V and 3 from J; bases not matched to a gene: 3. Germline CDR1 SGDLS, CDR2 YYNGEE. For the CDR3, the DNA is TGTGCCAGCAGCGCCAGGACAGGGACAGATACGCAGTATTTT. Translation: CASSARTGTDTQYF. Variable domain in full (rest from reference TRBV9 and TRBJ2-3): DSGVTQTPKHLITATGQRVTLRCSPRSGDLSVYWYQQSLDQGLQFLIQYYNGEERAKGNILERFSAQQFPDLHSELNLSSLELGDSALYFCASSARTGTDTQYFGPGTRLTVL.

This clone appeared a few times. This chain links TRBV5-1 with TRBJ2-7; D is possibly TRBD2 (6 bases). Trimming left V 2 bases short and J 4 bases short, with 10 bases between. Germline V gives CDR1 SGHRS, CDR2 YFSETQ. The CDR3 spans 13 residues. The CDR3 DNA reads as TGCGCCAGCAGCTTAGGGACTGAGTACGAGCAGTACTTC. It yields the protein CASSLGTEYEQYF.

The CDR3 loop reads CASSNHDNSGNTIYF. The DNA of the CDR3 is TGTGCCAGTAGCAACCACGATAACTCTGGAAACACCATATATTTT. V is TRBV19 and J is TRBJ1-3, with D unclear. V was cut by 6 bases and J by 0 bases, with 12 bases left in between. Germline values: CDR1 LNHDA, CDR2 SQIVND (reference sequence). The CDR3 runs 15 residues.

The V call is TRBV19, the J call TRBJ1-2; a weak D match, TRBD1 (5 bases). This CDR3 contains 14 residues. Germline V gives CDR1 LNHDA, CDR2 SQIVND (reference sequence). Deletions cut 6 bases from V and 4 bases from J, with 15 bases between. CDR3 region: CASRQGQKGYGYTF. CDR3 DNA sequence: TGTGCCAGTAGGCAGGGCCAGAAGGGCTATGGCTACACCTTC.

This chain uses TRBV10-3 with TRBJ2-5; possible D gene TRBD2, 6 bases. Germline values: CDR1 ENHRY, CDR2 SYGVKD. The CDR3 length is 17 residues. Trimming left V 0 bases short and J 2 bases short, with 16 bases between. The CDR3 sequence is CAISESFGRGGQETQYF. The CDR3 DNA sequence: TGTGCCATCAGTGAGTCGTTCGGTCGGGGAGGACAAGAGACCCAGTACTTC.

This clone turned up a few times. The chain recombines TRBV11-2 with TRBJ1-2; D is possibly TRBD1 (6 bases). The V and J ends lost 2 bases and 4 bases respectively, with 14 bases between them. Germline lookup yields CDR1 SGHAT and CDR2 FQNNGV. This CDR3 region has 15 residues. The CDR3 is CASSLSPDRIYGYTF. CDR3 coding DNA: TGTGCCAGCAGCTTATCACCTGACAGGATCTATGGCTACACCTTC.

The chain has TRBV6-5 and TRBJ2-2; D is possibly TRBD2 (6 bases). Trimming removed 5 bases from V and 5 bases from J, with 15 bases in between. The CDR3 totals 15 residues. Germline-derived CDR1 and CDR2 are MNHEY and SVGAGI. CDR3 bases: TGTGCCAGCAGTGTCCGGGTAGGGAGGACCGGGGAGCTGTTTTTT. Translation: CASSVRVGRTGELFF.

The chain joins TRBV7-6 to TRBJ2-2; D gene unclear. The V gene's germline CDR1 is SGHVS and CDR2 FNYEAQ. V was cut by 3 bases and J by 2 bases, with 4 bases left in between. This CDR3 contains 13 residues. The CDR3 spells CASSFSNTGELFF. The CDR3 coding sequence is TGTGCCAGCAGCTTCAGTAACACCGGGGAGCTGTTTTTT. Full variable domain (remainder filled in from reference TRBV7-6 and TRBJ2-2): GAGVSQSPRYKVTKRGQDVALRCDPISGHVSLYWYRQALGQGPEFLTYFNYEAQQDKSGLPNDRFSAERPEGSISTLTIQRTEQRDSAMYRCASSFSNTGELFFGEGSRLTVL.

The chain's CDR3 is CATSIGVGNQPQHF. The CDR3 DNA reads TGTGCCACCAGTATAGGGGTCGGCAATCAGCCCCAGCATTTT. This chain links TRBV15 with TRBJ1-5, with a possible D match to TRBD1 (5 bases). The CDR3 is made up of 14 amino acids. The ends were cut back, 6 bases at V and 2 bases at J, with 11 bases in the middle. The germline V gene encodes CDR1 LNHNV and CDR2 YYDKDF (reference sequence).

There are a few counts of this clone. The chain links TRBV9 to TRBJ1-2; D is possibly TRBD1 (6 bases). Germline assignment: CDR1 SGDLS and CDR2 YYNGEE. V lost 4 bases to trimming and J lost 4 bases, with 14 bases between them. This CDR3 has 14 residues. The CDR3 sequence: CASSPTGLTYGYTF. CDR3 nucleotide sequence: TGTGCCAGCAGCCCTACAGGGTTAACCTATGGCTACACCTTC.